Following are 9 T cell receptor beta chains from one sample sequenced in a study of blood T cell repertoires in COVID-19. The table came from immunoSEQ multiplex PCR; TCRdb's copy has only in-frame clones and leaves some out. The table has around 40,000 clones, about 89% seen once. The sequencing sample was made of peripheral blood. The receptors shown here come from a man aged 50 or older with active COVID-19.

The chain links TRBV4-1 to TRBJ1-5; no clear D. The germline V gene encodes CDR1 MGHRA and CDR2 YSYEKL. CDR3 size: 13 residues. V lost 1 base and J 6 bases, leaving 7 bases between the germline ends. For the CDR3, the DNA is TGCGCCAGCAGCCAAGGCCCGCGTCAGCCCCAGCATTTT. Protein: CASSQGPRQPQHF.

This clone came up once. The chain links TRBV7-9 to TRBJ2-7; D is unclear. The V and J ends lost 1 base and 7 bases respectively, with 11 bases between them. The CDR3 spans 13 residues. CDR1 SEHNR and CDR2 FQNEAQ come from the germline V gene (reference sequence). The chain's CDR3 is CASSLGLLEEQYF. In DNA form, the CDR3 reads TGTGCCAGCAGCTTAGGCTTACTGGAGGAGCAGTACTTC.

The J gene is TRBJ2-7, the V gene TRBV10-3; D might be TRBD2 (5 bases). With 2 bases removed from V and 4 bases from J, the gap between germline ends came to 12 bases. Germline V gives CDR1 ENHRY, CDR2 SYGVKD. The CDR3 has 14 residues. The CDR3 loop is CAISEALEDYEQYF. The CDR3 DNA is TGTGCCATCAGTGAGGCACTAGAGGATTACGAGCAGTACTTC.

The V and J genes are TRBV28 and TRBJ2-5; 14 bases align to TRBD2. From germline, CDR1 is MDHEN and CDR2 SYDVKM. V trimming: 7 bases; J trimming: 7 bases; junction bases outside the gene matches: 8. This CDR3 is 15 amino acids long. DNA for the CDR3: TGTGCCAGCACCCGACTAGCGGGAGGGCCTGGGACCCAGTACTTC. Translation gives CASTRLAGGPGTQYF.

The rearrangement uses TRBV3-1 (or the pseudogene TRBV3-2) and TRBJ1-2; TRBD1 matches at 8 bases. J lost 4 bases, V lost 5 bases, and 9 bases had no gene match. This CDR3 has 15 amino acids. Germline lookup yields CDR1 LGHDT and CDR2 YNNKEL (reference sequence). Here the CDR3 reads CASSFPGTGLYGYTF. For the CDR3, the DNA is TGTGCCAGCAGCTTCCCCGGGACAGGCCTCTATGGCTACACCTTC.

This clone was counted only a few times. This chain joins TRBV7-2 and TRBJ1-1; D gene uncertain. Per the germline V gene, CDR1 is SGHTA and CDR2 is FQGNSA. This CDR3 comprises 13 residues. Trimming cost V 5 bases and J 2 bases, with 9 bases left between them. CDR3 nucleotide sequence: TGTGCCAGCAGCACACAAGAAAACACTGAAGCTTTCTTT. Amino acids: CASSTQENTEAFF.

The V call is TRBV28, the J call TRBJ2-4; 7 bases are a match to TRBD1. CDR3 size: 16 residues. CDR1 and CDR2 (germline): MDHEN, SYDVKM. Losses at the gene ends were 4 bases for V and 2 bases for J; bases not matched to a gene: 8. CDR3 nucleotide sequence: TGTGCCAGCAGTTCCTTTTCGACAGGGACCAAAAACATTCAGTACTTC. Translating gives CASSSFSTGTKNIQYF.

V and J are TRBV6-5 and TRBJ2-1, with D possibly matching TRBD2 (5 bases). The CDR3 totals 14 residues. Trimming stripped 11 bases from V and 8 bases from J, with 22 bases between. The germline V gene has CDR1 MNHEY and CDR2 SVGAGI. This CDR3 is CALRGDPVGHEQFF. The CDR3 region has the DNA TGTGCCTTACGGGGAGACCCAGTGGGTCATGAGCAGTTCTTC.

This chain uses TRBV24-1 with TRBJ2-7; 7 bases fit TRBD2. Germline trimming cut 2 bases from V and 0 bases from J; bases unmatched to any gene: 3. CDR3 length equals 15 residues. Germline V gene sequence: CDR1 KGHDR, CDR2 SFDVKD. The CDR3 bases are TGTGCCACCAGTGATTCCCCGGGAGGCTCCTACGAGCAGTACTTC. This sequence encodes CATSDSPGGSYEQYF.